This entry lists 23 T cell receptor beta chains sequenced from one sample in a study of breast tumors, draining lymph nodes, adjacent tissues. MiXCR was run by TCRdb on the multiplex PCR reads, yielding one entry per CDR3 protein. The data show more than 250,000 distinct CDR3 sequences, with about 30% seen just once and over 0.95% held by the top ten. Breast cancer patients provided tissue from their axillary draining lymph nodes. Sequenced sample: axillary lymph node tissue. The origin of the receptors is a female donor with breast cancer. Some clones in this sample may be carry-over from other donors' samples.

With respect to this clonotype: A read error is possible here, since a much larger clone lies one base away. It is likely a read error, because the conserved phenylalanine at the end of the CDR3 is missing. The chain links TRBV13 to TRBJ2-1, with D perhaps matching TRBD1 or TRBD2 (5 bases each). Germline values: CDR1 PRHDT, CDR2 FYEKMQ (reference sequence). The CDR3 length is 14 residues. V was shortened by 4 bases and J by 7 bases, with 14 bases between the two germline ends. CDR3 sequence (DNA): TGTGCCAGCAGCTCTCTCCGGGACCCAAATGAGCAGTTCTCC. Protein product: CASSSLRDPNEQFS.

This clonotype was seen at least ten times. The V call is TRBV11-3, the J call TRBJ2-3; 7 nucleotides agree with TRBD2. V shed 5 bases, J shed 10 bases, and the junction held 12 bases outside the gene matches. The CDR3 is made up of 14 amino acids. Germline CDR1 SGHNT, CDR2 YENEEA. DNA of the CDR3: TGTGCCAGCAGCCAACAAACTAGCAGCGGGGCGCAGTATTTT. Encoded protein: CASSQQTSSGAQYF. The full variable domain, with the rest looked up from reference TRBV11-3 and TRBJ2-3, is EAGVVQSPRYKIIEKKQPVAFWCNPISGHNTLYWYLQNLGQGPELLIRYENEEAVDDSQLPKDRFSAERLKGVDSTLKIQPAELGDSAVYLCASSQQTSSGAQYFGPGTRLTVL.

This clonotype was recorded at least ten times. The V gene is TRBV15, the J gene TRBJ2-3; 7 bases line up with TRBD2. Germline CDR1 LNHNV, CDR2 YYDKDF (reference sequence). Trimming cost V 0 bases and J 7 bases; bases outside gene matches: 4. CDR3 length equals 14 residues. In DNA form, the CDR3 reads TGTGCCACCAGCAGAGAGGCGGGAGTTAATACGCAGTATTTT. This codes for CATSREAGVNTQYF.

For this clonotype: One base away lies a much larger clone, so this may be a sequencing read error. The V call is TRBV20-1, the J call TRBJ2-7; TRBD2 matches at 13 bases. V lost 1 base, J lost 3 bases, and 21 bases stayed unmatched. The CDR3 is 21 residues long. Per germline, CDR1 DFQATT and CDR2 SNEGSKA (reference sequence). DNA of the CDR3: TGCAGTGCTAGAGCACGAAGTAGACTAGCGGGAGGTACCTCCGGGGGCTACGAGCAGTACTTC. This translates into CSARARSRLAGGTSGGYEQYF.

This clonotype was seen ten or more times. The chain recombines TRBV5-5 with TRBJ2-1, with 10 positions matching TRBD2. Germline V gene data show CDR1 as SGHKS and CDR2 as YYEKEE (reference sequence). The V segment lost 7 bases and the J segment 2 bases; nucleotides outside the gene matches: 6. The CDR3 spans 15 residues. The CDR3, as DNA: TGTGCCAGCGTCCGACTAGCGGGTCCCTACAATGAGCAGTTCTTC. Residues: CASVRLAGPYNEQFF.

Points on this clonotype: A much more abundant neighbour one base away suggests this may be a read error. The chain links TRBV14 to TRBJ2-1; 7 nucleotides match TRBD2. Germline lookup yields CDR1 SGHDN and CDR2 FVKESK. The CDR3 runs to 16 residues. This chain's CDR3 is CASSQVGGRAYNEQLF. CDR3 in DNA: TGTGCCAGCAGCCAAGTTGGAGGGAGGGCCTACAATGAGCAGCTCTTC.

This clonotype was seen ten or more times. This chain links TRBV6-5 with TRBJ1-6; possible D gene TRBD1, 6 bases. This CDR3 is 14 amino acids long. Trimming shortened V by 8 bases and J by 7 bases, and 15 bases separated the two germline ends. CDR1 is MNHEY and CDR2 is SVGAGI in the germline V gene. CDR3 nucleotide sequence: TGTGCCAGCGCAGGGGCACAGGCGAATTCACCCCTCCACTTT. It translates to CASAGAQANSPLHF.

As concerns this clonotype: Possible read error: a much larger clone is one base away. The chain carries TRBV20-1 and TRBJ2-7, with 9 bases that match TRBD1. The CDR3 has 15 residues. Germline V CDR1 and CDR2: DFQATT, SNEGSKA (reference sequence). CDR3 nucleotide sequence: TGCAGTGCTAGACCTCAACAGGGGGCAGCCTACGAGCAGTGCTTC. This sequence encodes CSARPQQGAAYEQCF.

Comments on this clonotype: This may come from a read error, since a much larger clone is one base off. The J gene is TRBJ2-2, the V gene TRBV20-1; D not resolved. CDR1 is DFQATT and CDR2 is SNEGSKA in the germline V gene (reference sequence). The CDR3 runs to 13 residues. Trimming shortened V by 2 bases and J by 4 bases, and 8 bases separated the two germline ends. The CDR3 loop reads CSARQRPTGELFF. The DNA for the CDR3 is TGCAGTGCTAGACAGAGGCCCACCGGGGAGCTGTTTTTT.

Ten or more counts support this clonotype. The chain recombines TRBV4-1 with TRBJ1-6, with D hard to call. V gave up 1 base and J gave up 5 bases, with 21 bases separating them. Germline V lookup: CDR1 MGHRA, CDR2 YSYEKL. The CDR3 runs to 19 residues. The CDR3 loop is CASSQVLALTSLDNSPLHF. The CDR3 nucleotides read TGCGCCAGCAGCCAAGTCTTGGCGTTGACAAGCCTTGATAATTCACCCCTCCACTTT.

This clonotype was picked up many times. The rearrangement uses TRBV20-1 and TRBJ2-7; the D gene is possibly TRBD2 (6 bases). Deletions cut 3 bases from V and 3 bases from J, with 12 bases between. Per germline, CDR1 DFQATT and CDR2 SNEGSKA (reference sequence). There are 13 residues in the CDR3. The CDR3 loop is CSASLSGSYEQYF. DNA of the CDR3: TGCAGTGCTAGTCTTAGCGGAAGCTACGAGCAGTACTTC.

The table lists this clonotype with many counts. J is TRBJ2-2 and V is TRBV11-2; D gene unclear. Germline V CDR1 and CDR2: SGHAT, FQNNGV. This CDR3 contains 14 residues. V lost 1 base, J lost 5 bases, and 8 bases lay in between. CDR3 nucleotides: TGTGCCAGCAGCTTAGCGGGTGCAACCGGGGAGCTGTTTTTT. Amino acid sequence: CASSLAGATGELFF.

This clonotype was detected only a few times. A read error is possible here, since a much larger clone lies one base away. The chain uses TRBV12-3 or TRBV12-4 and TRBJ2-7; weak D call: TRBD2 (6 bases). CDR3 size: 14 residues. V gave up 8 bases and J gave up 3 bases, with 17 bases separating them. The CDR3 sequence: CASALRETHYEQYF. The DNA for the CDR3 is TGTGCCAGCGCGCTACGGGAGACCCACTACGAGCAGTACTTC.

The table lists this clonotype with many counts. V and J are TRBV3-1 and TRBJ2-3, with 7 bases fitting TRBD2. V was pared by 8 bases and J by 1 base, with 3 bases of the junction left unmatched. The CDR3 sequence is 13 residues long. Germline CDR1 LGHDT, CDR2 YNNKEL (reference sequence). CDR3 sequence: CASRTRGTDTQYF. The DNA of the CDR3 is TGTGCCAGCCGGACTAGAGGCACAGATACGCAGTATTTT.

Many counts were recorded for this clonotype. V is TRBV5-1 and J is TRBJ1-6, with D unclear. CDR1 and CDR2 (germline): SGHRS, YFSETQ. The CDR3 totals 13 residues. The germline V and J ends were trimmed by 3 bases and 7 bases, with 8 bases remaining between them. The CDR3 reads CASSYIQNSPLHF. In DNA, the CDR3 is TGCGCCAGCAGCTACATCCAAAATTCACCCCTCCACTTT.

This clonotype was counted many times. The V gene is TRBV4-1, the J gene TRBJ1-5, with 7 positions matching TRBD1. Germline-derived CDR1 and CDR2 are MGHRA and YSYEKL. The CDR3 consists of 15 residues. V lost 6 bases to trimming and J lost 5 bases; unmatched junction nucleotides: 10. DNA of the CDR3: TGCGCCAGCAGGAAGGAGGGGGCAGGGGATCAGCCCCAGCATTTT. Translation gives CASRKEGAGDQPQHF.

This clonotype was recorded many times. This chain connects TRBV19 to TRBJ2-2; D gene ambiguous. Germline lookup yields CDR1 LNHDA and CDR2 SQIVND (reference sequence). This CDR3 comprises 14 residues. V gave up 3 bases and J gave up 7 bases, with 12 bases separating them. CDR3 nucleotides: TGTGCCAGTAGTATCGAGAGTGACGGCGGGGAGCTGTTTTTT. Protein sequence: CASSIESDGGELFF.

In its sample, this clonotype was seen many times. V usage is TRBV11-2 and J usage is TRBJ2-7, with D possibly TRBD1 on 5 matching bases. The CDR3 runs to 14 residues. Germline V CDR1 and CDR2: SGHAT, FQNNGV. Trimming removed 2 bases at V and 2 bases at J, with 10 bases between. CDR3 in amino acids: CASSLYAGTYEQYF. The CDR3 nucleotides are TGTGCCAGCAGCTTATACGCAGGGACCTACGAGCAGTACTTC.

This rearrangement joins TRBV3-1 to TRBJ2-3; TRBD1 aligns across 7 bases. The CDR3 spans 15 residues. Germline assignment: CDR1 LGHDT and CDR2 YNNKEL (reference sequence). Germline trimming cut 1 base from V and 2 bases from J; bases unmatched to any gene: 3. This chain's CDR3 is CASSQGTGNTDTQYF. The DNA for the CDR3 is TGTGCCAGCAGCCAAGGGACAGGCAACACAGATACGCAGTATTTT.

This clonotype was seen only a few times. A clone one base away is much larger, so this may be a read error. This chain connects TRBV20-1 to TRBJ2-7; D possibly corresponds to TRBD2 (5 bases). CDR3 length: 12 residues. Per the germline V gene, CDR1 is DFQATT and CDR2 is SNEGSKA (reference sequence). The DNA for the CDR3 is TGCAGTGGCGAGGGTTTTAGTAGCGAGCCGTACTTC. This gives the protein CSGEGFSSEPYF.

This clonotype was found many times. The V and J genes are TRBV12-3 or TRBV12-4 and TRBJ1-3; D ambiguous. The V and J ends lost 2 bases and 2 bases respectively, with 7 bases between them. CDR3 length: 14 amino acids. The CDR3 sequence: CASSLSEPGNTIYF. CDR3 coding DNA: TGTGCCAGCAGTTTATCTGAACCTGGAAACACCATATATTTT.

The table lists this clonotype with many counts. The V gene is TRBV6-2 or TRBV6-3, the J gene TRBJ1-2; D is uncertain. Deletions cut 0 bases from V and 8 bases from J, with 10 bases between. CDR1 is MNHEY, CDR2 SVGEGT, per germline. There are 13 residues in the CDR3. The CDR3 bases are TGTGCCAGCAGTTACTCGTGGACTGGAGGCTACACCTTC. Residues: CASSYSWTGGYTF.

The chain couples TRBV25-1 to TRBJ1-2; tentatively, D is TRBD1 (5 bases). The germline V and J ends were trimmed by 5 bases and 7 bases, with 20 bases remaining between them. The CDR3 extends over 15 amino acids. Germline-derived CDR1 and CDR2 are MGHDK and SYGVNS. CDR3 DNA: TGTGCCAGCAGTCCCCTTGAGGATCGGGGCCGTGGCTACACCTTC. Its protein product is CASSPLEDRGRGYTF.